Here is one TCR beta chain with its context. This sample is drawn from a study of blood T cell repertoires in COVID-19. Trimming took 6 bases from V and 13 from J, leaving 10 bases between them. The CDR3 sequence is 11 residues long. Germline loops: CDR1 SNHLY, CDR2 FYNNEI. TCRdb's copy holds only in-frame clones and misses some; the assay was immunoSEQ multiplex PCR. The repertoire has some 200,000 clones, about 87% of them found once; the top ten carry around an eighth. Enrolled during active infection, Seattle patients were then followed longitudinally. This TCR came from a woman in her sixties or seventies with COVID-19, enrolled during active disease. This sequence joins TRBV2 and TRBJ1-6; D possibly corresponds to TRBD1 (6 bases). Sequences were obtained from peripheral blood. The CDR3 DNA follows: TGTGCCAGCAGCCTGGACAGTCCCCTCCACTTT. Residues: CASSLDSPLHF.